The 20 T cell receptor beta chains below were found in one sample sequenced in a study of blood T cells in healthy people across ages. The use of a sample-barcoded 5' primer and a J-beta primer mix characterized a second PCR of 7 to 11 cycles. TCRdb redid the calling of the 5' RACE reads with MiXCR, one entry per CDR3 protein. The sample includes hundreds of thousands of distinct CDR3 sequences, approximately 29% of them seen just once. Sequencing was carried out using blood. Receptors were obtained from a woman older than 75 in good health.

The chain carries TRBV6-1 and TRBJ2-7, with 7 bases matching TRBD1. The V gene's germline CDR1 is MNHNS and CDR2 SASEGT. This CDR3 comprises 16 residues. V dropped 7 bases and J dropped 2; count of bases not matched to a gene: 14. The CDR3 nucleotides are TGTGCCAGCAATTTAAAGCCGGGACAGAGGGCCTACGAGCAGTACTTC. This translates into CASNLKPGQRAYEQYF.

This clonotype was counted at least ten times. The rearrangement uses TRBV24-1 and TRBJ2-3, with 8 bases aligning to TRBD2. CDR3 length equals 15 residues. The ends lost 3 bases at V and 6 bases at J; junction bases unmatched: 7. Per germline, CDR1 KGHDR and CDR2 SFDVKD. CDR3 sequence: CATSDPGTRRDTQYF. The CDR3 DNA follows: TGTGCCACCAGTGATCCCGGGACTAGAAGGGATACGCAGTATTTT.

This clonotype appeared many times. J is TRBJ2-5 and V is TRBV12-5; D call uncertain. The CDR3 loop spans 11 amino acids. Germline values: CDR1 LGHNT, CDR2 FRNRAP. Trimming stripped 5 bases from V and 4 bases from J, with 5 bases between. CDR3 bases: TGTGCTAGTGGTCTTAGAGAGACCCAGTACTTC. Translation: CASGLRETQYF.

This clonotype was detected only a few times. A much larger clone is a single base away; this may be a read error. This chain joins TRBV4-2 and TRBJ2-1, with 12 bases matching TRBD2. The CDR3 loop spans 17 amino acids. Per the germline V gene, CDR1 is LGHNA and CDR2 is YNFKEQ. V lost 0 bases to trimming and J lost 13 bases; unmatched junction nucleotides: 13. As DNA, the CDR3 is TGTGCCAGCAGCCAAGAGGCTAGCGGGGGGGCCGTGGAGACCCAGTTCTTC. This sequence encodes CASSQEASGGAVETQFF.

The V and J genes are TRBV5-1 and TRBJ1-1, with D possibly TRBD1 on 6 matching bases. The CDR3 is 18 amino acids. V was shortened by 0 bases and J by 0 bases, with 18 bases between the two germline ends. Germline V gene data show CDR1 as SGHRS and CDR2 as YFSETQ. The CDR3 DNA reads as TGCGCCAGCAGCTTGGCAGTAGTACAGGGAGCTTTGAACACTGAAGCTTTCTTT. Translation: CASSLAVVQGALNTEAFF.

This clonotype was seen repeatedly, ten times or more. The chain has TRBV3-1 and TRBJ2-3, with D maybe TRBD1 (5 bases). The germline gives CDR1 LGHDT, CDR2 YNNKEL (reference sequence). V lost 0 bases and J 9 bases, leaving 7 bases between the germline ends. The CDR3 is 12 amino acids. The CDR3 sequence: CASSQDKGTQYF. Here the CDR3 DNA reads TGTGCCAGCAGCCAAGATAAGGGGACGCAGTATTTT.

V is TRBV20-1 and J is TRBJ2-5; 7 nucleotides align to TRBD2. This CDR3 has 14 amino acids. V lost 3 bases, J lost 4 bases, and 8 bases stayed unmatched. The germline V gene has CDR1 DFQATT and CDR2 SNEGSKA (reference sequence). The CDR3 spells CSARERGLRETQYF. CDR3 bases: TGCAGTGCTAGGGAGAGGGGACTAAGAGAGACCCAGTACTTC.

Ten or more counts support this clonotype. J is TRBJ2-3 and V is TRBV21-1; TRBD2 was called by the table and not checked on the DNA. TRBV21-1 represents a pseudogene. This CDR3 has 17 amino acids. The CDR3 DNA reads TGTGCCAGCAGCGGCGAGCCCCCCCGAGGGACCACAGATACGCAGTATTTT. This gives the protein CASSGEPPRGTTDTQYF.

The V and J genes are TRBV3-1 and TRBJ2-7; TRBD2 matches at 9 bases. This CDR3 contains 15 residues. V dropped 4 bases and J dropped 7; count of bases not matched to a gene: 11. Germline CDR1 and CDR2: LGHDT and YNNKEL (reference sequence). Here the CDR3 DNA reads TGTGCCAGCAGCCCAGGCGGGGGGGCCGGGAATGAGCAGTACTTC. This translates into CASSPGGGAGNEQYF.

This clonotype was counted only a few times. Possible read error: a much larger clone is one base away. The V call is TRBV24-1, the J call TRBJ2-3; TRBD1 matches 8 bases. CDR1 and CDR2 (germline): KGHDR, SFDVKD. This CDR3 has 15 residues. CDR3 residues: CAASDAGGATDTQYF. CDR3 DNA sequence: TGTGCCGCCAGTGATGCAGGGGGCGCGACAGATACGCAGTATTTT.

This clonotype has just one count. A read error may explain this, as a much larger clone is one base away. J is TRBJ2-4 and V is TRBV6-6, with D possibly being TRBD2 (5 bases). Deletions cut 2 bases from V and 13 bases from J, with 15 bases between. Germline V gene lookup returns CDR1 MNHNY and CDR2 SVGAGI (reference sequence). The CDR3 spans 13 residues. The CDR3 DNA reads as TGTGCCAGCAGTTACAGGATTAGCGATGAGCAGTACTTC. Its protein product is CASSYRISDEQYF.

On this clonotype itself: This may arise from a read error, as a much more abundant clone is one base away. The chain recombines TRBV12-3 or TRBV12-4 with TRBJ1-1; D unclear. Deletions cut 5 bases from V and 1 base from J, with 8 bases between. There are 13 residues in the CDR3. The CDR3 spells CASSRRSNTEAFF. The CDR3 DNA follows: TGTGCCAGCAGTCGACGGTCGAACACTGAAGCTTTCTTT.

The genes are TRBV7-2 and TRBJ2-5; D perhaps matches TRBD2 (7 bases). The germline V gene encodes CDR1 SGHTA and CDR2 FQGNSA. The ends were cut back, 3 bases at V and 4 bases at J, with 18 bases in the middle. The CDR3 is 16 amino acids. The CDR3 nucleotides are TGTGCCAGCAGCTTCCTTGGAGGGGGGGGCGGAGAGACCCAGTACTTC. Its protein is CASSFLGGGGGETQYF.

The V call is TRBV12-3 or TRBV12-4, the J call TRBJ2-1; D gene ambiguous. V was cut by 3 bases and J by 3 bases, with 12 bases left in between. There are 15 residues in the CDR3. DNA of the CDR3: TGTGCCAGCAGTTTCCAGGACGCAAGCTACAATGAGCAGTTCTTC. Its protein product is CASSFQDASYNEQFF.

The chain is built from TRBV29-1 and TRBJ2-2; 10 nucleotides match TRBD1. There are 13 residues in the CDR3. Germline CDR1 SQVTM, CDR2 ANQGSEA. With 7 bases clipped from V and 3 bases from J, the junction kept 2 bases outside the gene matches. The CDR3 coding sequence is TGCAGCGCTGGGACAGGGGACACCGGGGAGCTGTTTTTT. The encoded protein is CSAGTGDTGELFF.

This clonotype has a handful of counts. This sequence joins TRBV27 and TRBJ1-2; 10 nucleotides align to TRBD1. CDR1 MNHEY and CDR2 SMNVEV come from the germline V gene (reference sequence). V gave up 4 bases and J gave up 6 bases; unmatched junction bases: 14. The CDR3 has 17 amino acids. The CDR3 is CASSSWGGGDRGNGYTF. The CDR3 DNA reads as TGTGCCAGCAGTTCGTGGGGAGGGGGGGACAGGGGAAATGGCTACACCTTC.

This clonotype occurred many times. This rearrangement joins TRBV6-2 or TRBV6-3 to TRBJ2-5, with D possibly matching TRBD1 (6 bases). CDR1 and CDR2 (germline): MNHEY, SVGEGT. The CDR3 has 12 amino acids. V was cut by 5 bases and J by 2 bases, with 6 bases left in between. CDR3 nucleotides: TGTGCCAGCAGTCAGGGGCAAGAGACCCAGTACTTC. Its translation is CASSQGQETQYF.

DNA for the CDR3: TGTGCCAGCAGCCTAGGGAACAGGACAGAACCTTACGAGCAGTACTTC. Its protein product is CASSLGNRTEPYEQYF. The V call is TRBV7-9, the J call TRBJ2-7; D is perhaps TRBD1 (6 bases). This CDR3 is built from 16 residues. CDR1 is SEHNR and CDR2 is FQNEAQ in the germline V gene (reference sequence). With 5 bases removed from V and 4 bases from J, the gap between germline ends came to 21 bases.

This clonotype has at least ten counts. The chain employs TRBV7-9 and TRBJ2-1; 9 bases agree with TRBD2. V gave up 4 bases and J gave up 7 bases; unmatched junction bases: 11. The CDR3 spans 16 residues. Germline lookup yields CDR1 SEHNR and CDR2 FQNEAQ (reference sequence). The CDR3 is CASSWAGGGARNEQFF. Written as DNA, the CDR3 is TGTGCCAGCAGCTGGGCAGGCGGGGGGGCCCGAAATGAGCAGTTCTTC.

This clonotype was seen ten or more times. This sequence joins TRBV5-1 and TRBJ2-7; D is ambiguous. V gave up 3 bases and J gave up 3 bases, with 10 bases separating them. The CDR3 is 13 amino acids. Germline CDR1 SGHRS, CDR2 YFSETQ. The CDR3 spells CASSSISGYEQYF. CDR3 DNA: TGCGCCAGCAGCTCGATCTCTGGCTACGAGCAGTACTTC.